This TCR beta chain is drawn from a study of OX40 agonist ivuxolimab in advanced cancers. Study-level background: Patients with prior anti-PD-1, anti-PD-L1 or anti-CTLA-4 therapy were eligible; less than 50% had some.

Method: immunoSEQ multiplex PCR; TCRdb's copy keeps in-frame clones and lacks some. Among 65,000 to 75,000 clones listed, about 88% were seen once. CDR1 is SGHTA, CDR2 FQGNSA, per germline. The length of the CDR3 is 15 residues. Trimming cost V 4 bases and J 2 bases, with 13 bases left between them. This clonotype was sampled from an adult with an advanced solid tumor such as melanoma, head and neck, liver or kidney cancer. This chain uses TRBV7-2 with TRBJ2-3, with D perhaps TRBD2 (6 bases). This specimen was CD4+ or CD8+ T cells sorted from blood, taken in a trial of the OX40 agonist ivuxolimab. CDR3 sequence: CASSYGGSDTDTQYF. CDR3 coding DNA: TGTGCCAGCAGCTACGGGGGTTCTGACACAGATACGCAGTATTTT.